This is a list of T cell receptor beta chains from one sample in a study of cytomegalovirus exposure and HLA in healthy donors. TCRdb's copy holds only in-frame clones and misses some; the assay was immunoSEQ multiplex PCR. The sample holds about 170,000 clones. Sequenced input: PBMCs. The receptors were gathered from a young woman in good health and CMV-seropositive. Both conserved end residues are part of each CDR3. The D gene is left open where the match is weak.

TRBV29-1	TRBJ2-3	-	TGCAGCGTTGATGAGGGAGCCCCAGATACGCAGTATTTT	CSVDEGAPDTQYF
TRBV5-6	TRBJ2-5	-	TGTGCCAGCAGCTTGGGTTGGCAGGGTCAAGAGACCCAGTACTTC	CASSLGWQGQETQYF
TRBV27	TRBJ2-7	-	TGTGCCAGCAGTTTGTCACAGGGTGTTGGGGAGCAGTACTTC	CASSLSQGVGEQYF
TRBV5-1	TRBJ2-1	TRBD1	TGCGCCAGCAGCGGACAGGGGGGGAATGAGCAGTTCTTC	CASSGQGGNEQFF
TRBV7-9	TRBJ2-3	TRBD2	TGTGCCAGCAGCTTAGTACAGACAGCGGGGGGCGCGACAGATACGCAGTATTTT	CASSLVQTAGGATDTQYF
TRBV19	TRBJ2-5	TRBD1	TGTGCCAGTAGTAACCGGGACAGACCAGGGGCCCAGTACTTC	CASSNRDRPGAQYF
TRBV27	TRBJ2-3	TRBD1	TGTGCCAGCAGAAGGGACAGGGGTACAGATACGCAGTATTTT	CASRRDRGTDTQYF
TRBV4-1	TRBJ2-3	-	TGCGCCAGCAGCCAAGAGGGCGCAGAGAGCACAGATACGCAGTATTTT	CASSQEGAESTDTQYF
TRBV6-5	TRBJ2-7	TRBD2	TGTGCCAGCAGTTACGGGAGGGGCAGGTACTACGAGCAGTACTTC	CASSYGRGRYYEQYF
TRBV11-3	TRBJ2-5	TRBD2	TGTGCCAGCAGCACCGGGGGGGCTAGCGGCCAAGAGACCCAGTACTTC	CASSTGGASGQETQYF
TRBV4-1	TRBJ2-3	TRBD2	TGCGCCAGCAGCCTGGCACGAACAGCGGGAGATGGAGCAGATACGCAGTATTTT	CASSLARTAGDGADTQYF
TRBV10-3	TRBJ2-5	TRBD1	TGTGCCATCCGTGGGACAGTACAAGAGACCCAGTACTTC	CAIRGTVQETQYF
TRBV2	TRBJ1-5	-	TGTGCCAGCAAAGGTGCAGGGAATAGCAATCAGCCCCAGCATTTT	CASKGAGNSNQPQHF
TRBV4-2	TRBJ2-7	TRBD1	TGTGCCAGCAGCGCACCGACAGGGACGTCCTACGAGCAGTACTTC	CASSAPTGTSYEQYF
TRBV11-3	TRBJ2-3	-	TGTGCCAGCAGCCGTCGACTAGAACCCAGCACAGATACGCAGTATTTT	CASSRRLEPSTDTQYF
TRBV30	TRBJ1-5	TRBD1	TGTGCCTGGAGCACGAAACCCAGGGGGACGAAGCCCCAGCATTTT	CAWSTKPRGTKPQHF
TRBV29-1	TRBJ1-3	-	TGCAGCGTTGGACAGCCTGACTCTGGAAACACCATATATTTT	CSVGQPDSGNTIYF
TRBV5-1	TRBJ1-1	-	TGCGCCAGCAGCGGGCAAACAAACACTGAAGCTTTCTTT	CASSGQTNTEAFF
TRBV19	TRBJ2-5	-	TGTGCCAGTAGTATAGACCCCGAAGAGACCCAGTACTTC	CASSIDPEETQYF
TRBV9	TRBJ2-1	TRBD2	TGTGCCAGCAGCGTGGGGACTAGCGGGGGTAATAATGAGCAGTTCTTC	CASSVGTSGGNNEQFF
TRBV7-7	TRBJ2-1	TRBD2	TGTGCCAGCAGCCCTATAGCGGGTGCCTCCAATGAGCAGTTCTTC	CASSPIAGASNEQFF
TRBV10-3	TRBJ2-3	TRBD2	TGTGCTACGGACCCGGGACTAGGGGCAGATACGCAGTATTTT	CATDPGLGADTQYF
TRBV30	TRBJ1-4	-	TGTGCCTGGAGTCGCCCGGGGACTCGCAATGAAAAACTGTTTTTT	CAWSRPGTRNEKLFF
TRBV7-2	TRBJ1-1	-	TGTGCCAGCAGCTACGCGGACAGGAACACTGAAGCTTTCTTT	CASSYADRNTEAFF
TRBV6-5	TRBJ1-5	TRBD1	TGTGCCAGCAGCCGGGACAGGAAAAACCAGCCCCAGCATTTT	CASSRDRKNQPQHF
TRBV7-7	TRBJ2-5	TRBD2	TGTGCTAGCAGCATCGCTCTAGCGGGGGGGCCTGAGACCCAGTACTTC	CASSIALAGGPETQYF
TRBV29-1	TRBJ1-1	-	TGCAGCGTTGACGTGTCAGGGATGAACACTGAAGCTTTCTTT	CSVDVSGMNTEAFF
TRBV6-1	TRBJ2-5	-	TGTGCCAGCAGTGCGACTAGCAGGGGTCCACGGACCCAGTACTTC	CASSATSRGPRTQYF
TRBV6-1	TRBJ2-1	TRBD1	TGTGCCAGCAGTGAAGGGGACAGGGGTCCCTACAATGAGCAGTTCTTC	CASSEGDRGPYNEQFF
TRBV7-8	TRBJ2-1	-	TGTGCCAGCAGCTTAGGATTGTCAGTCGTCAATGAGCAGTTCTTC	CASSLGLSVVNEQFF
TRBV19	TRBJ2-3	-	TGTGCCAGTAGTATAGGGACTAGCACAGATACGCAGTATTTT	CASSIGTSTDTQYF
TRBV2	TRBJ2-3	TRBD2	TGTGCCAGCAGGACAGGGACTAGCGGCGATACGCAGTATTTT	CASRTGTSGDTQYF
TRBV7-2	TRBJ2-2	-	TGTGCCAGCAGCTTAGCGCCCCCCCGAGACACCGGGGAGCTGTTTTTT	CASSLAPPRDTGELFF
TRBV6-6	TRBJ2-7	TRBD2	TGTGCCAGCACCGAGACTAGCGGGGGCGGGTACGAGCAGTACTTC	CASTETSGGGYEQYF
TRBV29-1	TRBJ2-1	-	TGCAGCGTGGTAGGAGACAGACTTTATAATGAGCAGTTCTTC	CSVVGDRLYNEQFF
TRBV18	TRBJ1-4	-	TGTGCCAGCTCACCAGAGGGGCAGCGGGTAAATGAAAAACTGTTTTTT	CASSPEGQRVNEKLFF
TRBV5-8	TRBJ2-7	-	TGTGCCAGCAGCTTTCTAACTCCAAATCTGCTTCGAGAAGAGCAGTACTTC	CASSFLTPNLLREEQYF
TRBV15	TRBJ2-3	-	TGTGCCACCAGCAGATCCGGACAGACAGATACGCAGTATTTT	CATSRSGQTDTQYF
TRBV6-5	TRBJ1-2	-	TGTGCCAGCAGTTACGCGGGGCTCAACTATGGCTACACCTTC	CASSYAGLNYGYTF
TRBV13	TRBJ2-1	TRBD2	TGTGCCAGCAGCATACTAGCGGGGGCCATTAAGGATGAGCAGTTCTTC	CASSILAGAIKDEQFF
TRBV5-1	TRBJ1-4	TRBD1	TGCGCCAGCAGCTTGGAGGCAGGGGGTGAAAAACTGTTTTTT	CASSLEAGGEKLFF
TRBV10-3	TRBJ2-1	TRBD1	TGTGCCATCAGTGACAGGGACAGGGGGCTCTTC	CAISDRDRGLF
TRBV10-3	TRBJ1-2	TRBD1	TGTGCCATCAGGGGGGGCAGGGGGAACTATGGCTACACCTTC	CAIRGGRGNYGYTF
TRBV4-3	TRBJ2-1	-	TGCGCCAGCAGCCAAGAGGAGGGGGCTAGCGATGAGCAGTTCTTC	CASSQEEGASDEQFF
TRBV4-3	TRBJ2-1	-	TGCGCCAGCAGCCAAGAAGGAGGGCGGCTTGAGCAGTTCTTC	CASSQEGGRLEQFF
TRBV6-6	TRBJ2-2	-	TGTGCCAGCAGTTATTATAACACCGGGGAGCTGTTTTTT	CASSYYNTGELFF
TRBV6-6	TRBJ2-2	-	TGTGCCAGCAGTTATCCGCCAGGGCGCGACACCGGGGAGCTGTTTTTT	CASSYPPGRDTGELFF
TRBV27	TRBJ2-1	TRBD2	TGTGCCAGCAGTTTTCGGGTAGCGGGGGCCTACAATGAGCAGTTCTTC	CASSFRVAGAYNEQFF
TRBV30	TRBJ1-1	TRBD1	TGTGCCTGGAGTGTAGGACAGGGTTTTCGAGCTTTCTTT	CAWSVGQGFRAFF
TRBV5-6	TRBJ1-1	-	TGTGCCAGCAGCTTCAGGGGAACGATTGAAGCTTTCTTT	CASSFRGTIEAFF
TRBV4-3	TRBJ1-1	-	TGCGCCAGCAGCCACCCCAGAACCGGGGGAACTGAAGCTTTCTTT	CASSHPRTGGTEAFF
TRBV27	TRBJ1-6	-	TGTGCCAGCAGTTTAACGAGTCTTGAGGGTAACCCGGTGAATCCGCGATATAATTCACCCCTCCACTTT	CASSLTSLEGNPVNPRYNSPLHF
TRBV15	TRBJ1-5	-	TGTGCCACCAGCAGAAACGTACAGACCAATCAGCCCCAGCATTTT	CATSRNVQTNQPQHF
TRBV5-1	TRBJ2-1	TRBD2	TGCGCCAGCAGCTGGGGCACTAGCGGACTTTACAATGAGCAGTTCTTC	CASSWGTSGLYNEQFF
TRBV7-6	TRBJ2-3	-	TGTGCCAGCAGCCACCGCTTGCTCTGGGGGGGGCCGGTAGATACGCAGTATTTT	CASSHRLLWGGPVDTQYF
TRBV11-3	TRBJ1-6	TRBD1	TGTGCCAGCAGGGGACAGGGGAATTCACCCCTCCACTTT	CASRGQGNSPLHF